What follows describes a single TCR beta chain. What it recognizes is unknown. This record belongs to a study of T cells in Graves' hyperthyroidism and ophthalmopathy. RNA transcripts provided the source from which TCR beta CDR3 regions were amplified. The study used the HTBI primer set for a first-round RT-PCR of the TCR CDR3. Via MiXCR, TCRdb re-called the multiplex PCR reads, giving one row per CDR3 protein. The sample comprises hundreds of thousands of distinct CDR3 sequences, approximately 15% of which are singletons, and about 5.8% rests with the top ten. Researchers barred patients who had uncontrolled infection, other autoimmune disease, pregnancy or lactation. Clinicians diagnosed patients from clinical symptoms, serum thyroxine and TRAb, thyroid ultrasound and orbital computed tomography. Ahead of any ophthalmopathy symptoms, the blood sample was obtained at the first diagnosis of hyperthyroidism.

Study-wide results and limits: Median prediction lead before ophthalmopathy onset was about 6.5 months with the model.

The CDR3 contains 14 residues. The germline gives CDR1 KGHSH, CDR2 LQKENI. The J segment lost 5 bases and the V segment lost 3 bases, leaving 6 bases of the junction unmatched. The source of this sequence is a woman aged 30 to 39 with Graves' hyperthyroidism that later progressed to Graves' ophthalmopathy. This chain connects TRBV18 to TRBJ2-7; 8 nucleotides align to TRBD2. Sequencing was done on a sample of blood. CDR3 DNA sequence: TGTGCCAGCTCACCTCGGCGGGGGGACCACGAGCAGTACTTC. Amino acid sequence: CASSPRRGDHEQYF. Supplemented by reference TRBV18 and TRBJ2-7, the full variable domain reads NAGVMQNPRHLVRRRGQEARLRCSPMKGHSHVYWYRQLPEEGLKFMVYLQKENIIDESGMPKERFSAEFPKEGPSILRIQQVVRGDSAAYFCASSPRRGDHEQYFGPGTRLTVT.